This T cell receptor beta chain was observed in a study of T cell responses to AZD1222 COVID-19 vaccine. Broader study findings: Reportedly, nearly half the spike-specific TCRs target unmutated variant regions. Vaccine-related CD4 TCRs covered spike, predominating at 160-218 and 743-854.

Sequencing was performed with immunoSEQ multiplex PCR; in TCRdb, only in-frame clones are kept and a portion is missing. Of tens of thousands of clones listed, around 90% were seen once; the top ten hold 2% to 3%. Note on this clone: Its antigen remains unknown.

Pooled together were second doses at about 4 or about 12 weeks. Here the sequenced sample was peripheral blood, taken 28 days after the second AZD1222 dose. This clonotype was obtained from an adult who received the AZD1222 COVID-19 vaccine.

CDR3 DNA sequence: TGTGCCAGCAGCTTGGAACAGGGAAACGGCTACACCTTC. Protein: CASSLEQGNGYTF. The V gene is TRBV5-6, the J gene TRBJ1-2; D may be TRBD1 (6 bases). Germline-derived CDR1 and CDR2 are SGHDT and YYEEEE. V was clipped by 0 bases and J by 8 bases, with 11 bases between them. CDR3 length: 13 amino acids.